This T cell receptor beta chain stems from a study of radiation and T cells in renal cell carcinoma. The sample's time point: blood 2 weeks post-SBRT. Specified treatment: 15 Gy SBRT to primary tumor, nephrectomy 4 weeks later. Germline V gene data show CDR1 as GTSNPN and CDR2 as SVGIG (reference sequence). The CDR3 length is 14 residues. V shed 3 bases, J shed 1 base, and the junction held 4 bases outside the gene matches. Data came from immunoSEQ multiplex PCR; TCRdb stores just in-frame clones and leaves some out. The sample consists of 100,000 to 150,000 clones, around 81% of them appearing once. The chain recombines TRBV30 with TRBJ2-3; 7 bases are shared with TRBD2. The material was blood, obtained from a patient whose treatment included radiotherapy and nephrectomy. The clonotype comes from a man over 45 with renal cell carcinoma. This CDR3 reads CAWREAGGTDTQYF. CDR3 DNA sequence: TGTGCCTGGAGGGAGGCGGGGGGCACAGATACGCAGTATTTT.